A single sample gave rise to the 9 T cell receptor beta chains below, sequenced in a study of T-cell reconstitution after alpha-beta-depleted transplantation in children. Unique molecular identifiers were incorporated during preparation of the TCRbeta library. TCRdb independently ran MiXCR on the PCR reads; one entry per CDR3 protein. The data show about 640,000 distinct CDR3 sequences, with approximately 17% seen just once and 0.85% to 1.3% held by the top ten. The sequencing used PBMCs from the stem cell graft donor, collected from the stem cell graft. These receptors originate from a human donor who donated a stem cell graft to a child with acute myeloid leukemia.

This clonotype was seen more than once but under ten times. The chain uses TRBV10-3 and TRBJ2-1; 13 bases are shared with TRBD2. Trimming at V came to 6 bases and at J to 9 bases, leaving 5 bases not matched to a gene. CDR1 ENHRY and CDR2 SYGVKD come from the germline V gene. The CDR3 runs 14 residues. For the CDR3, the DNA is TGTGCCATCAGAGGACTAGCGGGGGCGGGTGAGCAGTTCTTC. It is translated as CAIRGLAGAGEQFF.

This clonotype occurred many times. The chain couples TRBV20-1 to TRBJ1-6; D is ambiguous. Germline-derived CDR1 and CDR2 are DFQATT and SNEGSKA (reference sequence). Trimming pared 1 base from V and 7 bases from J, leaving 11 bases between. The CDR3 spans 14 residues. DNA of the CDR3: TGCAGTGCTAGAGGGGCGGTTGAGAATTCACCCCTCCACTTT. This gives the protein CSARGAVENSPLHF.

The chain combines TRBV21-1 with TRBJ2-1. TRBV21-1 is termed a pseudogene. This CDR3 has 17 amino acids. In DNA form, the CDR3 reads TGTGCCAGCAGCAAAGAAGCGTGGGGGAGCTCCTACAATGAGCAGTTCTTC. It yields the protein CASSKEAWGSSYNEQFF.

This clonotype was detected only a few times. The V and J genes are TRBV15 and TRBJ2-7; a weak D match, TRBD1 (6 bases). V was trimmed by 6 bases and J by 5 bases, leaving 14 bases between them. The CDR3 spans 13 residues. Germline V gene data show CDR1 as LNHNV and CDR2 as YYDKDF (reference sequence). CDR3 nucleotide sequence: TGTGCCACCAGGGGGGCAGGGGAGAACGAGCAGTACTTC. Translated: CATRGAGENEQYF. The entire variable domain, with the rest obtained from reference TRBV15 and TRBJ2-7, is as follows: DAMVIQNPRYQVTQFGKPVTLSCSQTLNHNVMYWYQQKSSQAPKLLFHYYDKDFNNEADTPDNFQSRRPNTSFCFLDIRSPGLGDTAMYLCATRGAGENEQYFGPGTRLTVT.

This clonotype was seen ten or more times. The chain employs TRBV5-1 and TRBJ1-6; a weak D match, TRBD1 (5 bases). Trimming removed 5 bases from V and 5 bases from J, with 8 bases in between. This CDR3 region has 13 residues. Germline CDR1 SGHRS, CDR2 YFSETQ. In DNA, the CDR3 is TGCGCCAGCAGAGGGGTAGATAATTCACCCCTCCACTTT. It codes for CASRGVDNSPLHF.

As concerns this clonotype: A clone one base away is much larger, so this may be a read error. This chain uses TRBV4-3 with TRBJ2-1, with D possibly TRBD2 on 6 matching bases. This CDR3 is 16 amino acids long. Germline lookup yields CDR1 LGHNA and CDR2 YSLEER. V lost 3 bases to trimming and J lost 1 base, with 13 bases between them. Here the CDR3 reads CASSHEASESYNEQFF. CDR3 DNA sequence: TGCGCCAGCAGCCACGAAGCTAGCGAGTCCTACAATGAGCAGTTCTTC.

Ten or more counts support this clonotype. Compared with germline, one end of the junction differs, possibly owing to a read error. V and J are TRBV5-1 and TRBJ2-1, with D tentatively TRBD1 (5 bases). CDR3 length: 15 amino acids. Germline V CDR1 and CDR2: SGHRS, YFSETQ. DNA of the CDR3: TGTGCCAGCAGCTTGGGGCAGGGCTCGTACAATGAGCAGTTCTTC. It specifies CASSLGQGSYNEQFF.

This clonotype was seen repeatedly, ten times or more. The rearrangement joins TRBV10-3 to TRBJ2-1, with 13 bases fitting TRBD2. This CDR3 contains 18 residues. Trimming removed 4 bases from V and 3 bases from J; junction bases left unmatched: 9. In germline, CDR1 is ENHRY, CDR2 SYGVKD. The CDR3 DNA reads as TGTGCCATCAGTGGAGAGACTAGCGGGGGGCCAAGCTACAATGAGCAGTTCTTC. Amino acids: CAISGETSGGPSYNEQFF.

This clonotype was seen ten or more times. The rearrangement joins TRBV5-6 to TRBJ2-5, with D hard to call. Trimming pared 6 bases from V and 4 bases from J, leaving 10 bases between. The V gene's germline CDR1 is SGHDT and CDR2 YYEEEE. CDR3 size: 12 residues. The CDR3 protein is CASTSSGETQYF. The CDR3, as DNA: TGTGCCAGCACCTCTTCGGGAGAGACCCAGTACTTC. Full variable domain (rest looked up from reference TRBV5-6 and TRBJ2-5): DAGVTQSPTHLIKTRGQQVTLRCSPKSGHDTVSWYQQALGQGPQFIFQYYEEEERQRGNFPDRFSGHQFPNYSSELNVNALLLGDSALYLCASTSSGETQYFGPGTRLLVL.